A selection of T cell receptor beta chains follows, all from one sample in a study of blood T cell repertoires in COVID-19. Sequencing used immunoSEQ multiplex PCR; TCRdb keeps in-frame clones, though not all of them. The sample has approximately 180,000 clones; approximately 85% are singletons. Material: peripheral blood. The receptors were sampled from a man between 60 and 75 years old with acute or convalescent COVID-19. Both conserved end residues are part of each CDR3. The D gene is left open where the match is weak. Size values are once, few and many counts, or a class for expanded clones, and some rows have none.

cdr3_length	v_call	clone_size	d_call	j_call	cdr3_aa	cdr3_nt
15	TRBV5-1	many	NA	TRBJ1-4	CASSPNAGGNEKLFF	TGCGCCAGCAGCCCGAACGCGGGTGGTAATGAAAAACTGTTTTTT
23	TRBV27	once	TRBD2	TRBJ2-1	CASSLRSAVPGLAGGGSYNEQFF	TGTGCCAGCAGTTTACGGTCGGCAGTGCCGGGGCTAGCGGGAGGGGGTTCCTACAATGAGCAGTTCTTC
15	TRBV25-1	NA	TRBD1	TRBJ2-5	CASSDPDRAKETQYF	TGTGCCAGCAGTGACCCGGACAGGGCCAAAGAGACCCAGTACTTC
16	TRBV6-1	NA	NA	TRBJ1-4	CASSESRRLSHEKLFF	TGTGCCAGCAGTGAAAGTCGCCGACTGAGTCATGAAAAACTGTTTTTT
14	TRBV6-2/TRBV6-3	NA	TRBD2	TRBJ2-1	CASSPGLESGEQFF	TGTGCCAGCAGTCCGGGACTAGAATCCGGTGAGCAGTTCTTC
14	TRBV5-8	NA	TRBD2	TRBJ2-1	CASSLRTSSYEQFF	TGTGCCAGCAGCTTAAGGACTAGTTCTTATGAGCAGTTCTTC
12	TRBV28	NA	NA	TRBJ2-7	CAWAGNSYEQYF	TGTGCCTGGGCGGGGAACTCCTACGAGCAGTACTTC
18	TRBV7-2	NA	NA	TRBJ2-5	CASSFRVEHAGPQETQYF	TGTGCCAGCAGCTTCCGGGTGGAACACGCGGGACCCCAAGAGACCCAGTACTTC
12	TRBV3-1/TRBV3-2	NA	NA	TRBJ1-2	CASSQATYGYTF	TGTGCCAGCAGCCAAGCCACATATGGCTACACCTTC
15	TRBV25-1	NA	NA	TRBJ2-2	CASSERRDDTGELFF	TGTGCCAGCAGTGAAAGGCGGGACGACACCGGGGAGCTGTTTTTT
13	TRBV12-3/TRBV12-4	NA	NA	TRBJ2-1	CASSLKASREQFF	TGTGCCAGCAGTTTAAAGGCTAGCCGGGAGCAGTTCTTC
12	TRBV30	NA	TRBD1	TRBJ1-2	CAWGTVNYGYTF	TGTGCCTGGGGGACAGTTAACTATGGCTACACCTTC
15	TRBV7-9	NA	TRBD1	TRBJ2-7	CASSRTGGFPYEQYF	TGTGCCAGCAGCCGAACAGGGGGCTTCCCCTACGAGCAGTACTTC